This TCR beta chain was recovered during a study of a mutant IDH1 vaccine in newly diagnosed glioma. Points on this clone: What it recognizes is unknown.

The sample's time point: week 35, safety follow-up. In every dose of vaccine, 300 ug of mutant IDH1 20-mer peptide was given alongside topical imiquimod. Eight vaccinations were given in weeks 1, 3, 5, 7, 11, 15, 19 and 23. The germline V gene encodes CDR1 MGHRA and CDR2 YSYEKL. Deletions cut 0 bases from V and 4 bases from J, with 12 bases between. This CDR3 region has 15 residues. Here immunoSEQ multiplex PCR was the method, and the copy in TCRdb shows in-frame clones only, minus some. The sample lists around 53,000 clones, more than 65% occurring once. Specimen: PBMCs, collected from a glioma patient whose treatment included an IDH1 peptide vaccine. The sequence was obtained from a man aged 40-49 years with glioma. The V gene is TRBV4-1, the J gene TRBJ1-2, with unresolved D. Written as DNA, the CDR3 is TGCGCCAGCAGCCAAGATCAACGGGTGGGCTATGGCTACACCTTC. Protein: CASSQDQRVGYGYTF.